A single sample gave rise to the 19 T cell receptor beta chains below, sequenced in a study of technical replicates of blood from several donors. Repertoires were generated with immunoSEQ multiplex PCR, while TCRdb's copy carries only in-frame clones and drops some. The table shows about 14,000 clones, with roughly 80% occurring only once. Material: PBMCs. All receptors derive from a human donor in good health.

The CDR3 protein is CASSYYRGTEQFF. CDR3 in DNA: TGTGCCAGCAGCTATTACAGGGGGACTGAGCAGTTCTTC. The J gene is TRBJ2-1, the V gene TRBV13, with 8 nucleotides matching TRBD1. The V segment lost 4 bases and the J segment 9 bases; nucleotides outside the gene matches: 5. This CDR3 region has 13 residues. Germline V gene data show CDR1 as PRHDT and CDR2 as FYEKMQ (reference sequence). Drawing the rest from reference TRBV13 and TRBJ2-1, the complete variable domain is AAGVIQSPRHLIKEKRETATLKCYPIPRHDTVYWYQQGPGQDPQFLISFYEKMQSDKGSIPDRFSAQQFSDYHSELNMSSLELGDSALYFCASSYYRGTEQFFGPGTRLTVL.

V usage is TRBV2 and J usage is TRBJ1-4; no clear D gene. CDR3 length: 15 residues. With 5 bases removed from V and 5 bases from J, the gap between germline ends came to 15 bases. Germline lookup yields CDR1 SNHLY and CDR2 FYNNEI. The CDR3 spells CASSKGPGENEKLFF. DNA for the CDR3: TGTGCCAGCAGTAAAGGACCCGGGGAAAATGAAAAACTGTTTTTT.

The V call is TRBV5-4, the J call TRBJ2-1, with D perhaps matching TRBD1 (6 bases). The CDR3 has 14 amino acids. Germline V gives CDR1 SGHNT, CDR2 YYREEE (reference sequence). Trimming stripped 6 bases from V and 0 bases from J, with 10 bases between. CDR3 protein: CASTDRSSYNEQFF. Here the CDR3 DNA reads TGTGCCAGCACCGACAGGAGCTCCTACAATGAGCAGTTCTTC. The full variable domain, completed using reference TRBV5-4 and TRBJ2-1, is ETGVTQSPTHLIKTRGQQVTLRCSSQSGHNTVSWYQQALGQGPQFIFQYYREEENGRGNFPPRFSGLQFPNYSSELNVNALELDDSALYLCASTDRSSYNEQFFGPGTRLTVL.

This chain links TRBV19 with TRBJ2-3; TRBD2 aligns across 9 bases. Trimming cost V 6 bases and J 3 bases; bases outside gene matches: 4. The CDR3 runs to 14 residues. Germline values: CDR1 LNHDA, CDR2 SQIVND (reference sequence). The CDR3 region is CASRPTSGTDTQYF. CDR3 in DNA: TGTGCCAGTAGGCCTACTAGCGGGACAGATACGCAGTATTTT. Variable domain in full (rest from reference TRBV19 and TRBJ2-3): DGGITQSPKYLFRKEGQNVTLSCEQNLNHDAMYWYRQDPGQGLRLIYYSQIVNDFQKGDIAEGYSVSREKKESFPLTVTSAQKNPTAFYLCASRPTSGTDTQYFGPGTRLTVL.

The rearrangement links TRBV5-1 to TRBJ2-7, with 12 nucleotides matching TRBD2. There are 17 residues in the CDR3. J lost 7 bases, V lost 0 bases, and 11 bases had no gene match. From germline, CDR1 is SGHRS and CDR2 YFSETQ. The CDR3 DNA follows: TGCGCCAGCAGCTTGGCCGGACTAGCGGGGCAAGGGGGTGAGCAGTACTTC. It codes for CASSLAGLAGQGGEQYF. Full variable domain (outside the CDR3, taken from reference TRBV5-1 and TRBJ2-7): KAGVTQTPRYLIKTRGQQVTLSCSPISGHRSVSWYQQTPGQGLQFLFEYFSETQRNKGNFPGRFSGRQFSNSRSEMNVSTLELGDSALYLCASSLAGLAGQGGEQYFGPGTRLTVT.

The chain uses TRBV7-3 and TRBJ1-3; a possible D gene is TRBD1 (5 bases). Germline lookup yields CDR1 SGHTA and CDR2 FQGTGA. CDR3 length: 13 amino acids. Between the trimmed V and J ends, which lost 3 bases and 4 bases, there was a span of 7 bases. The CDR3 loop reads CASSLGPGNTIYF. CDR3 in DNA: TGTGCCAGCAGCTTGGGGCCGGGAAACACCATATATTTT.

The rearrangement joins TRBV7-8 to TRBJ2-7; D gene uncertain. Trimming removed 0 bases at V and 0 bases at J, with 6 bases between. The CDR3 totals 14 residues. From germline, CDR1 is SGHVS and CDR2 FQNEAQ. CDR3 amino acids: CASSLAASSYEQYF. In DNA, the CDR3 is TGTGCCAGCAGCTTAGCGGCTAGCTCCTACGAGCAGTACTTC. The whole variable domain, filled in from reference TRBV7-8 and TRBJ2-7, reads GAGVSQSPRYKVAKRGQDVALRCDPISGHVSLFWYQQALGQGPEFLTYFQNEAQLDKSGLPSDRFFAERPEGSVSTLKIQRTQQEDSAVYLCASSLAASSYEQYFGPGTRLTVT.

This clone was observed once. The chain has TRBV29-1 and TRBJ2-5; maybe TRBD2 (6 bases). Germline values: CDR1 SQVTM, CDR2 ANQGSEA. This CDR3 is built from 12 residues. Trimming cost V 7 bases and J 3 bases, with 12 bases left between them. CDR3 sequence reads: CSGSSAEETQYF. The DNA for the CDR3 is TGCAGCGGATCTAGCGCCGAAGAGACCCAGTACTTC.

This chain uses TRBV6-4 with TRBJ2-1, with D maybe TRBD2 (5 bases). CDR3 length: 15 amino acids. Looked up from germline, CDR1 is MRHNA and CDR2 is SNTAGT. V lost 6 bases and J 0 bases, leaving 12 bases between the germline ends. CDR3: CASRILGNSYNEQFF. CDR3 sequence (DNA): TGTGCCAGCAGGATACTAGGGAACTCCTACAATGAGCAGTTCTTC.

The chain is built from TRBV2 and TRBJ1-1, with D hard to call. With 3 bases removed from V and 10 bases from J, the gap between germline ends came to 12 bases. Germline lookup yields CDR1 SNHLY and CDR2 FYNNEI. CDR3 length: 12 amino acids. CDR3 residues: CASSERYDGAFF. In DNA, the CDR3 is TGTGCCAGCAGTGAGCGGTACGATGGAGCTTTCTTT.

The chain is built from TRBV7-3 and TRBJ2-2; no firm D call. Trimming pared 4 bases from V and 3 bases from J, leaving 6 bases between. Germline-derived CDR1 and CDR2 are SGHTA and FQGTGA. The CDR3 extends over 13 amino acids. CDR3 sequence reads: CASSSSHTGELFF. The DNA for the CDR3 is TGTGCCAGCAGCTCTTCCCACACCGGGGAGCTGTTTTTT.

This clone was seen more than once but under ten times. The chain carries TRBV4-2 and TRBJ2-1; TRBD2 matches at 11 bases. This CDR3 is 18 amino acids long. Germline-derived CDR1 and CDR2 are LGHNA and YNFKEQ. Germline trimming cut 6 bases from V and 4 bases from J; bases unmatched to any gene: 14. The CDR3 sequence is CASRTIAGGPNLYNEQFF. CDR3 sequence (DNA): TGTGCCAGCAGAACAATAGCGGGAGGGCCGAACTTATACAATGAGCAGTTCTTC.

The rearrangement joins TRBV2 to TRBJ2-5, with 7 nucleotides matching TRBD2. Germline V gene sequence: CDR1 SNHLY, CDR2 FYNNEI. Trimming removed 6 bases from V and 2 bases from J; junction bases left unmatched: 3. The CDR3 contains 13 residues. The CDR3 region is CASRDSGQETQYF. CDR3 nucleotides: TGTGCCAGCAGGGATAGCGGGCAAGAGACCCAGTACTTC. Combining the CDR3 with reference TRBV2 and TRBJ2-5 gives the whole variable domain EPEVTQTPSHQVTQMGQEVILRCVPISNHLYFYWYRQILGQKVEFLVSFYNNEISEKSEIFDDQFSVERPDGSNFTLKIRSTKLEDSAMYFCASRDSGQETQYFGPGTRLLVL.

The gene calls are TRBV15 and TRBJ2-1; 14 nucleotides line up with TRBD2. This CDR3 comprises 16 residues. The J segment lost 7 bases and the V segment lost 4 bases, leaving 6 bases of the junction unmatched. CDR1 is LNHNV and CDR2 is YYDKDF in the germline V gene (reference sequence). The DNA of the CDR3 is TGTGCCACCAGCACCGTGGGACTAGCGGGAGCAAATGAGCAGTTCTTC. Its translation: CATSTVGLAGANEQFF.

The chain is built from TRBV5-8 and TRBJ2-3; D is uncertain. CDR3 length equals 13 residues. V was clipped by 1 base and J by 1 base, with 4 bases between them. The germline V gene encodes CDR1 SGHTS and CDR2 YDEGEE. The CDR3 loop is CASSLQGTDTQYF. The DNA of the CDR3 is TGTGCCAGCAGCTTGCAGGGCACAGATACGCAGTATTTT. Complete variable domain (other parts from reference TRBV5-8 and TRBJ2-3): EAGVTQSPTHLIKTRGQQATLRCSPISGHTSVYWYQQALGLGLQFLLWYDEGEERNRGNFPPRFSGRQFPNYSSELNVNALELEDSALYLCASSLQGTDTQYFGPGTRLTVL.

This rearrangement joins TRBV5-1 to TRBJ2-3, with 8 bases that match TRBD2. Germline CDR1 and CDR2: SGHRS and YFSETQ. The CDR3 sequence is 17 residues long. The J segment lost 3 bases and the V segment lost 0 bases, leaving 9 bases of the junction unmatched. The CDR3 sequence is CASSLAGSGMVTDTQYF. CDR3 bases: TGCGCCAGCAGCTTGGCCGGTAGCGGGATGGTTACAGATACGCAGTATTTT.

The gene calls are TRBV7-9 and TRBJ2-1; TRBD2 is a possible D gene (5 bases). V was trimmed by 4 bases and J by 10 bases, leaving 17 bases between them. Germline V CDR1 and CDR2: SEHNR, FQNEAQ (reference sequence). This CDR3 contains 14 residues. The CDR3 sequence: CASSSVMSGGEQFF. CDR3 sequence (DNA): TGTGCCAGCAGCTCCGTGATGTCCGGAGGAGAGCAGTTCTTC. Supplemented by reference TRBV7-9 and TRBJ2-1, the full variable domain reads DTGVSQNPRHKITKRGQNVTFRCDPISEHNRLYWYRQTLGQGPEFLTYFQNEAQLEKSRLLSDRFSAERPKGSFSTLEIQRTEQGDSAMYLCASSSVMSGGEQFFGPGTRLTVL.

The chain has TRBV7-2 and TRBJ2-3; tentatively, D is TRBD1 (6 bases). Per the germline V gene, CDR1 is SGHTA and CDR2 is FQGNSA. Trimming took off 2 bases at V and 0 bases at J, with 9 bases between the two ends. This CDR3 is built from 15 residues. This chain's CDR3 is CASSLLGQSTDTQYF. CDR3 DNA sequence: TGTGCCAGCAGCTTACTCGGACAGAGCACAGATACGCAGTATTTT.

The J gene is TRBJ2-7, the V gene TRBV6-4, with TRBD2 identical over 8 bases. The CDR3 runs 14 residues. CDR1 and CDR2 from the germline V gene are MRHNA and SNTAGT. Trimming at V came to 0 bases and at J to 5 bases, leaving 3 bases not matched to a gene. The DNA for the CDR3 is TGTGCCAGCAGTGACTCGGTCGGGGGGGACGAGCAGTACTTC. Encoded protein: CASSDSVGGDEQYF.